This section outlines one T cell receptor beta chain sequence together with its context. This entry is derived from a study of blood T cell repertoires in COVID-19. Across the whole study: The origin of the acute and convalescent COVID-19 samples was the United States, Italy and Spain. Sources were T cells, B-cell-depleted T cells, or PBMCs; the material itself was cDNA or gDNA.

Original processing methods: Reference gene primer amplification in the assay estimated nucleated cell counts. Only in-frame clones appear in the TCRdb table, and some are missing; sequencing was by immunoSEQ multiplex PCR. For V, J and clone size, that table is used; D and trimming come from the DNA. The repertoire holds around 170,000 clones, with around 89% as singletons. The V segment lost 6 bases and the J segment 8 bases; nucleotides outside the gene matches: 6. The V gene's germline CDR1 is DFQATT and CDR2 SNEGSKA (reference sequence). The CDR3 loop spans 11 amino acids. This TCR was recovered from a man aged 18-30 years who had recovered from COVID-19. This chain joins TRBV20-1 and TRBJ1-2; the match to TRBD1 covers 7 bases. Sequenced sample: peripheral blood. This CDR3 reads CSAMTGHGYTF. The CDR3 DNA is TGCAGTGCGATGACAGGGCACGGCTACACCTTC.